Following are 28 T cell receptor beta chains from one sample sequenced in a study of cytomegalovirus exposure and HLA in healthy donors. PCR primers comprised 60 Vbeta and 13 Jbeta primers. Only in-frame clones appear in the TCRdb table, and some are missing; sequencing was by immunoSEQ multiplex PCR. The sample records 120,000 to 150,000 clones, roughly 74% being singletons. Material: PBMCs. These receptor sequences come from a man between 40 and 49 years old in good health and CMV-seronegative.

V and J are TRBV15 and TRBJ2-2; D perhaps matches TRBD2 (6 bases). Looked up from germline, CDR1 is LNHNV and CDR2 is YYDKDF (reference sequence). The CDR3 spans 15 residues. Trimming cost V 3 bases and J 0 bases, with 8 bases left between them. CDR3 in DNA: TGTGCCACCAGCAGCGCTAGCGCGAACACCGGGGAGCTGTTTTTT. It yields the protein CATSSASANTGELFF.

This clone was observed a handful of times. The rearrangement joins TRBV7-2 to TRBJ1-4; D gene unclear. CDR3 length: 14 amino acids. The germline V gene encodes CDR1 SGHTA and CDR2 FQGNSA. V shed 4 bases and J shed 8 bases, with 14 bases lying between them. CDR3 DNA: TGTGCCAGCAGCTCAGTTTCGACGGGAGAAAAACTGTTTTTT. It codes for CASSSVSTGEKLFF. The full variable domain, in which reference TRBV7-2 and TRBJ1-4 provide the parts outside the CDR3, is GAGVSQSPSNKVTEKGKDVELRCDPISGHTALYWYRQSLGQGLEFLIYFQGNSAPDKSGLPSDRFSAERTGGSVSTLTIQRTQQEDSAVYLCASSSVSTGEKLFFGSGTQLSVL.

The CDR3 nucleotides are TGTGCCAGCAGCTTGGACGGGACTAGCGGGACCACCTCTAGCACAGATACGCAGTATTTT. Translating it yields CASSLDGTSGTTSSTDTQYF. The chain has TRBV13 and TRBJ2-3, with 13 bases identical to TRBD2. This CDR3 is 20 amino acids long. Germline CDR1 and CDR2: PRHDT and FYEKMQ (reference sequence). V lost 3 bases, J lost 0 bases, and 12 bases stayed unmatched.

The CDR3, as DNA: TGTGCCAGCATTGAGGGTCAGACTAGCAATCAGCCCCAGCATTTT. This translates into CASIEGQTSNQPQHF. V and J are TRBV28 and TRBJ1-5; D not resolved. The V and J ends lost 7 bases and 0 bases respectively, with 13 bases between them. Germline V CDR1 and CDR2: MDHEN, SYDVKM. CDR3 length: 15 residues.

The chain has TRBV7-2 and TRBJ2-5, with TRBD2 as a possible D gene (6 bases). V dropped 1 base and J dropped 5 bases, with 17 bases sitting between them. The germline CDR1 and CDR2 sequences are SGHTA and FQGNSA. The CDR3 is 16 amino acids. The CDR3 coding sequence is TGTGCCAGCAGCTTAGACGGGGGAGCGGGCGCGGAGACCCAGTACTTC. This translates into CASSLDGGAGAETQYF. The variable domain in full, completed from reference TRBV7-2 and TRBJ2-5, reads GAGVSQSPSNKVTEKGKDVELRCDPISGHTALYWYRQSLGQGLEFLIYFQGNSAPDKSGLPSDRFSAERTGGSVSTLTIQRTQQEDSAVYLCASSLDGGAGAETQYFGPGTRLLVL.

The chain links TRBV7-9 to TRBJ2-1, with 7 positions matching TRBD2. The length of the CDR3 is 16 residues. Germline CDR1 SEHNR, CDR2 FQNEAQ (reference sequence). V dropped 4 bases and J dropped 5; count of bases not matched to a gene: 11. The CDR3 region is CASSSQWEGLNNEQFF. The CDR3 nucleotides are TGTGCCAGCAGCTCCCAGTGGGAGGGGCTAAACAATGAGCAGTTCTTC.

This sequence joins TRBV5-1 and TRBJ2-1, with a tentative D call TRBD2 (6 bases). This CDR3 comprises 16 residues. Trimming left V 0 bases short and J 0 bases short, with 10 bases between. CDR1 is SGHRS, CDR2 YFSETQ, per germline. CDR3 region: CASSLAGGGSYNEQFF. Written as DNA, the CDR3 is TGCGCCAGCAGCTTGGCCGGGGGAGGCTCCTACAATGAGCAGTTCTTC.

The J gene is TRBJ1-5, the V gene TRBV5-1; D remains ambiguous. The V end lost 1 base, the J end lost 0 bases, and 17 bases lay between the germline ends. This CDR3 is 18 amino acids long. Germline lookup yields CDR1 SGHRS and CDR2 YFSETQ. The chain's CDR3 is CASSLFAPLESSNQPQHF. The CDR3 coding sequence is TGCGCCAGCAGCTTGTTTGCACCCTTGGAGTCTAGCAATCAGCCCCAGCATTTT.

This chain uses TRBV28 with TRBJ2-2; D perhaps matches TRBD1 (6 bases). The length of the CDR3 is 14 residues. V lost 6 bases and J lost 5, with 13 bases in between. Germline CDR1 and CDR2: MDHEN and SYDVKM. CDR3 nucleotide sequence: TGTGCCAGCAGCTTCGGACAGACGACCGGGGAGCTGTTTTTT. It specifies CASSFGQTTGELFF.

CDR3 residues: CASNPRISPSGANVLTF. The CDR3 nucleotides read TGTGCCAGTAACCCCAGGATTTCCCCCTCCGGGGCCAACGTCCTGACTTTC. V is TRBV19 and J is TRBJ2-6; no reliable D call. Between the trimmed V and J ends, which lost 7 bases and 4 bases, there was a span of 20 bases. The CDR3 length is 17 residues. The germline gives CDR1 LNHDA, CDR2 SQIVND (reference sequence).

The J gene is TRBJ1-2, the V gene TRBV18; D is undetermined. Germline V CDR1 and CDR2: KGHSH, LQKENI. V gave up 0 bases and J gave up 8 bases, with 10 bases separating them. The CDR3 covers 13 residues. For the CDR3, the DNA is TGTGCCAGCTCACCACCAGTCGGTTCGGGCTACACCTTC. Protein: CASSPPVGSGYTF.

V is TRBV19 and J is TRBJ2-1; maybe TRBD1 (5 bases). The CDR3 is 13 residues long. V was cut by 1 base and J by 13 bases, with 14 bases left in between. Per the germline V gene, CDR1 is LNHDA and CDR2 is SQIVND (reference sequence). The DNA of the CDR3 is TGTGCCAGTAGTATAGTGTTAGGGCAGGGACAGTTCTTC. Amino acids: CASSIVLGQGQFF. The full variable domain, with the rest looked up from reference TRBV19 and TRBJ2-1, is DGGITQSPKYLFRKEGQNVTLSCEQNLNHDAMYWYRQDPGQGLRLIYYSQIVNDFQKGDIAEGYSVSREKKESFPLTVTSAQKNPTAFYLCASSIVLGQGQFFGPGTRLTVL.

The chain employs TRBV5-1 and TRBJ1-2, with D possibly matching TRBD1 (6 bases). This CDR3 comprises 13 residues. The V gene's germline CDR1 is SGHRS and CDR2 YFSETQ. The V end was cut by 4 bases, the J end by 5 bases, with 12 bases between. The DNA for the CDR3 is TGCGCCAGCAGCATGGACAGTTCTTATGGCTACACCTTC. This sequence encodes CASSMDSSYGYTF. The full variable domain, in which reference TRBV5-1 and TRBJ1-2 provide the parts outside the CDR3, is KAGVTQTPRYLIKTRGQQVTLSCSPISGHRSVSWYQQTPGQGLQFLFEYFSETQRNKGNFPGRFSGRQFSNSRSEMNVSTLELGDSALYLCASSMDSSYGYTFGSGTRLTVV.

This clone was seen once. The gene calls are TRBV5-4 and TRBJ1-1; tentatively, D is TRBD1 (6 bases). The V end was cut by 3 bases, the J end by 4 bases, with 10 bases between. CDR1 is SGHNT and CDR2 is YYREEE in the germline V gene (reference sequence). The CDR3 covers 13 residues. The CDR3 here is CASSSVGGTEAFF. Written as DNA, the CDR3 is TGTGCCAGCAGCTCAGTAGGGGGCACTGAAGCTTTCTTT.

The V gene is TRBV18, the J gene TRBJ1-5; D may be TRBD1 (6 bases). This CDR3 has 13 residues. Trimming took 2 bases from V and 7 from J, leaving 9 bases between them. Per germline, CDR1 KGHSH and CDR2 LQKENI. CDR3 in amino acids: CASSPEGEQPQHF. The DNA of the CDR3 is TGTGCCAGCTCACCAGAGGGGGAACAGCCCCAGCATTTT.

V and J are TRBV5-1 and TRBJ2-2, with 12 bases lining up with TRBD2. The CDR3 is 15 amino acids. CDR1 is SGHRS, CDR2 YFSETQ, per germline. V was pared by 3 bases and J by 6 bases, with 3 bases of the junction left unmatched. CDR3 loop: CASSYLAGGPGELFF. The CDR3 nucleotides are TGCGCCAGCAGCTATCTAGCGGGGGGGCCCGGGGAGCTGTTTTTT. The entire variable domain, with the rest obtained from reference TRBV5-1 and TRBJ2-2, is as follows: KAGVTQTPRYLIKTRGQQVTLSCSPISGHRSVSWYQQTPGQGLQFLFEYFSETQRNKGNFPGRFSGRQFSNSRSEMNVSTLELGDSALYLCASSYLAGGPGELFFGEGSRLTVL.

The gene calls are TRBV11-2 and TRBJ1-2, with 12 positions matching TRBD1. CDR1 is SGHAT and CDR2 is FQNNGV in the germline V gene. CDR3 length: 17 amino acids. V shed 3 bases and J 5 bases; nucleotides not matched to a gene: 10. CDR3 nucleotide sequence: TGTGCCAGCAGCTTCGCGGGACAGGGGGCTGCAGCGTATGGCTACACCTTC. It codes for CASSFAGQGAAAYGYTF.

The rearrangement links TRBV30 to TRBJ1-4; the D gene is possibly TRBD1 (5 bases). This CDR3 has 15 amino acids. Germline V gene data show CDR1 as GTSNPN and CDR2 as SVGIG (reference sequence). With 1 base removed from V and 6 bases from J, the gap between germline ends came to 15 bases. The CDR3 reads CAWSANTKGHEKLFF. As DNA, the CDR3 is TGTGCCTGGAGTGCGAACACCAAGGGGCATGAAAAACTGTTTTTT. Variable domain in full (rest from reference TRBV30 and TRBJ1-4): SQTIHQWPATLVQPVGSPLSLECTVEGTSNPNLYWYRQAAGRGLQLLFYSVGIGQISSEVPQNLSASRPQDRQFILSSKKLLLSDSGFYLCAWSANTKGHEKLFFGSGTQLSVL.

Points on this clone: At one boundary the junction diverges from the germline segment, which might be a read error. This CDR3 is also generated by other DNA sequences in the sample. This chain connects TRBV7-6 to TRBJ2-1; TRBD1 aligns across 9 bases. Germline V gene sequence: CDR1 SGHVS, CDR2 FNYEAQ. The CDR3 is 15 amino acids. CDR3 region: CASSLGQGSYNEQFF. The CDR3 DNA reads TGTGCCAGCAGTTTAGGACAGGGGTCCTACAATGAGCAGTTCTTC.

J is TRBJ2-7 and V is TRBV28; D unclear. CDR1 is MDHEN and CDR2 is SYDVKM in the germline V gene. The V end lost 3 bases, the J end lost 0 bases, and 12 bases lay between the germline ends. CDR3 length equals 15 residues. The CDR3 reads CASSLLSRGSYEQYF. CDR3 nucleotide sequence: TGTGCCAGCAGTTTGCTGTCAAGAGGCTCCTACGAGCAGTACTTC.

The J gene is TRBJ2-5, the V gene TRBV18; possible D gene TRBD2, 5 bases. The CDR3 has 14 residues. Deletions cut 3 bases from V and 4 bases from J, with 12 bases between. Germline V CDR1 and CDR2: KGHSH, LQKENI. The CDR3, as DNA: TGTGCCAGCTCACCGTCGAGGGTAGGAGAGACCCAGTACTTC. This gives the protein CASSPSRVGETQYF.

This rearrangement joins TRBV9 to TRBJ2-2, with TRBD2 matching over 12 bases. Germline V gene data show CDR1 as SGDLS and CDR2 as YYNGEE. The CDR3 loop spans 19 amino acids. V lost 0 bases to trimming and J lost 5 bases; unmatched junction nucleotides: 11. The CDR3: CASSVALSSGGAGTGELFF. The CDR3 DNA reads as TGTGCCAGCAGCGTAGCACTCTCTAGCGGGGGGGCCGGGACCGGGGAGCTGTTTTTT.

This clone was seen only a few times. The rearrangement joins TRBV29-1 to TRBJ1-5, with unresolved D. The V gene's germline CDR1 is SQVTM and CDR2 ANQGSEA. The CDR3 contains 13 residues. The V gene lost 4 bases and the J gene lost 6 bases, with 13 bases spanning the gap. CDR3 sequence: CSVGDRLGQPQHF. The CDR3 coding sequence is TGCAGCGTTGGTGATAGACTAGGTCAGCCCCAGCATTTT.

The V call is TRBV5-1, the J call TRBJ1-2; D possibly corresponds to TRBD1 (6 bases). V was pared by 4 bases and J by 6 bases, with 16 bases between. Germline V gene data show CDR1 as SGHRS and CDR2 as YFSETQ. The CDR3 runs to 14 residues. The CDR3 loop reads CASSIVQGRHGYTF. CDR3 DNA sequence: TGCGCCAGCAGCATCGTACAGGGACGCCATGGCTACACCTTC. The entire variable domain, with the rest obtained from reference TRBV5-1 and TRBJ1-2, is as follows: KAGVTQTPRYLIKTRGQQVTLSCSPISGHRSVSWYQQTPGQGLQFLFEYFSETQRNKGNFPGRFSGRQFSNSRSEMNVSTLELGDSALYLCASSIVQGRHGYTFGSGTRLTVV.

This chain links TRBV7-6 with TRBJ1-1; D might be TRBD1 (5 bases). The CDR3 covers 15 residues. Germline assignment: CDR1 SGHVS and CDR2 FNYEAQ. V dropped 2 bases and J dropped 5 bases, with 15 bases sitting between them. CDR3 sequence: CASSLTGGGRTEAFF. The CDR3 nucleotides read TGTGCCAGCAGCTTAACCGGGGGAGGAAGGACTGAAGCTTTCTTT.

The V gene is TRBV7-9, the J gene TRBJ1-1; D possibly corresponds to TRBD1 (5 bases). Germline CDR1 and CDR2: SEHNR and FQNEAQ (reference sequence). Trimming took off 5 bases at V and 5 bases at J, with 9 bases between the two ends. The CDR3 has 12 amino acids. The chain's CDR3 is CASSRGGTEAFF. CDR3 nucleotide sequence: TGTGCCAGCAGCAGGGGAGGGACTGAAGCTTTCTTT.

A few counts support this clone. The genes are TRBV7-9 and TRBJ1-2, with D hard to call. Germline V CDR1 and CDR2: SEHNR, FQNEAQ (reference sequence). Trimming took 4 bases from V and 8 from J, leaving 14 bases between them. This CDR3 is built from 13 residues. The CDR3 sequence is CASSSPRQPGYTF. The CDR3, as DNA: TGTGCCAGCAGCTCTCCCAGGCAGCCCGGCTACACCTTC.

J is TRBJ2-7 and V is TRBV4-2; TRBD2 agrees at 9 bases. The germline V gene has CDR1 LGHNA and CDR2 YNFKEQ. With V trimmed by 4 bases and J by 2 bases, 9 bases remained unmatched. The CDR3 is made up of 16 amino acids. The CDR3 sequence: CASSPSSAGGTYEQYF. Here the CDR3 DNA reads TGTGCCAGCAGCCCCTCGAGTGCGGGGGGGACCTACGAGCAGTACTTC.